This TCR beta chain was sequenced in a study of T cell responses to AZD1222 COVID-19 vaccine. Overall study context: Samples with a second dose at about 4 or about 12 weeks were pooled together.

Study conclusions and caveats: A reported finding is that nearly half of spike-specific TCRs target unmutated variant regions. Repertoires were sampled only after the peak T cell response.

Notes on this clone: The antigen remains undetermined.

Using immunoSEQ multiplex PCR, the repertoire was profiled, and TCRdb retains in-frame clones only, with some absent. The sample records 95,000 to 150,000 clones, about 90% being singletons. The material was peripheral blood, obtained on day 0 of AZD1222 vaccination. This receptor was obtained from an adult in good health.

In nucleotides, the CDR3 is TGTGCCAGCAGCGCCCCCGACCTCGGGCAGTTCTTC. It codes for CASSAPDLGQFF. V and J are TRBV9 and TRBJ2-1; D is ambiguous. The CDR3 spans 12 residues. Per the germline V gene, CDR1 is SGDLS and CDR2 is YYNGEE. The V gene lost 3 bases and the J gene lost 12 bases, with 13 bases spanning the gap.